This T cell receptor beta chain was recorded in a study of T cells in Graves' hyperthyroidism and ophthalmopathy. Uncontrolled infection, other autoimmune disease, pregnancy or lactation disqualified patients from enrolment. Each diagnosis was grounded in clinical symptoms, serum thyroxine and TRAb, thyroid ultrasound, and orbital computed tomography. This clonotype was detected ten times or more. Its specificity is not known. There were TCR beta CDR3 regions amplified from RNA transcripts. The HTBI primer set drove a first-round RT-PCR of the TCR CDR3. A single record per CDR3 protein comes from TCRdb applying MiXCR to the multiplex PCR reads. The sample contains under 350,000 distinct CDR3 sequences, about 14% of which appear only once. Whole-study results and caveats: Within blood appeared most thyroid clonotypes that had expanded above 0.001.

The receptor was derived from a woman aged 25 to 45 with Graves' hyperthyroidism that later progressed to Graves' ophthalmopathy. Sequences were obtained from blood.

The CDR3 spells CASTAGVNTEAFF. CDR3 nucleotides: TGTGCCAGCACCGCAGGAGTGAACACTGAAGCTTTCTTT. The chain uses TRBV6-2 or TRBV6-3 and TRBJ1-1; D gene unclear. V was cut by 7 bases and J by 0 bases, with 9 bases left in between. The CDR3 totals 13 residues. The germline gives CDR1 MNHEY, CDR2 SVGEGT.